This T cell receptor beta chain appears in the sequencing data of a study of T-cell reconstitution after alpha-beta-depleted transplantation in children. Overall study results and limits: After transplant, high TCRbeta diversity at day 60 in some patients arose from surviving recipient T cells and thymic progenitors. At one year after transplant, newly produced T cells mostly accounted for T-cell counts and diversity. Where alpha-beta T cells came from about two months after transplant was reportedly several hundred expanded graft clones.

The TCRbeta library was prepared with unique molecular identifiers. TCRdb processed the PCR reads anew with MiXCR; each CDR3 protein has one entry. Here the sample spans roughly 790,000 distinct CDR3 sequences, roughly 16% being singletons. The V and J ends lost 3 bases and 3 bases respectively, with 8 bases between them. CDR3 length: 13 amino acids. From germline, CDR1 is KGHSH and CDR2 LQKENI. This clonotype has only a few counts. Its antigen is unidentified. The origin of this receptor is a male patient between 5 and 17 years old who had a stem cell transplant for acute lymphoblastic leukemia, so the T cells may come from the graft donor. The rearrangement joins TRBV18 to TRBJ1-1; D gene unclear. Sequences were derived from PBMCs, mostly from graft donor cells, sampled 360 days after TCRalphabeta/CD19-depleted stem cell transplant. CDR3 in amino acids: CASSPPGYTEAFF. As DNA, the CDR3 is TGTGCCAGCTCACCTCCTGGGTACACTGAAGCTTTCTTT. The complete variable domain, with remaining parts taken from reference TRBV18 and TRBJ1-1, reads NAGVMQNPRHLVRRRGQEARLRCSPMKGHSHVYWYRQLPEEGLKFMVYLQKENIIDESGMPKERFSAEFPKEGPSILRIQQVVRGDSAAYFCASSPPGYTEAFFGQGTRLTVV.